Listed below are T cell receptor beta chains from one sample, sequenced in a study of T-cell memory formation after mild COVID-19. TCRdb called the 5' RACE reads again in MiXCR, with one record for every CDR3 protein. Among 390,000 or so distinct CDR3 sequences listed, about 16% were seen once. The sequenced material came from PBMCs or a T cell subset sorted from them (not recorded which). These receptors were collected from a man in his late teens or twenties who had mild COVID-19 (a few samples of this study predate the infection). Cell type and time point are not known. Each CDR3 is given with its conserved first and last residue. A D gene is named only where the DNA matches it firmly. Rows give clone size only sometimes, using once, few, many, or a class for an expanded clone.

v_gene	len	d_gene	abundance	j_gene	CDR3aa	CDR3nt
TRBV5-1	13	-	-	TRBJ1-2	CASSLWGTNGYTF	TGCGCCAGCAGCTTGTGGGGGACTAACGGCTACACCTTC
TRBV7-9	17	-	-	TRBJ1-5	CASSLASRDGLNQPQHF	TGTGCCAGCAGCTTAGCGAGCAGGGACGGACTCAATCAGCCCCAGCATTTT
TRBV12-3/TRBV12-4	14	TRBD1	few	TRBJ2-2	CASLDRGNTGELFF	TGTGCCAGCTTGGACAGGGGGAACACCGGGGAGCTGTTTTTT
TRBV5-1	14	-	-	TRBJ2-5	CASSSEASSETQYF	TGCGCCAGCAGCTCCGAGGCTAGTTCAGAGACCCAGTACTTC
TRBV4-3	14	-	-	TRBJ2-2	CASSQEIGTGELFF	TGCGCCAGCAGCCAAGAGATCGGCACCGGGGAGCTGTTTTTT
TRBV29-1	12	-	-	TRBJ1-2	CSAETENYGYTF	TGCAGCGCCGAGACCGAAAACTATGGCTACACCTTC
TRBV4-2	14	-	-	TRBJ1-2	CASSQEHGNYGYTF	TGTGCCAGCAGCCAAGAGCACGGTAACTATGGCTACACCTTC
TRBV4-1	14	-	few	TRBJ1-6	CASSRAGTLSPLHF	TGCGCCAGCAGCCGAGCGGGGACCCTATCACCCCTCCACTTT
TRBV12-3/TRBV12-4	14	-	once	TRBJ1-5	CASSSEVRRQPQHF	TGTGCCAGCAGTTCTGAGGTCAGGAGACAGCCCCAGCATTTT
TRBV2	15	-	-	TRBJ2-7	CASTPLRGGSYEQYF	TGTGCCAGCACCCCCCTCAGGGGAGGGTCCTACGAGCAGTACTTC
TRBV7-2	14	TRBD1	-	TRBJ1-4	CASREGQVNEKLFF	TGTGCCAGCAGGGAGGGACAGGTTAATGAAAAACTGTTTTTT
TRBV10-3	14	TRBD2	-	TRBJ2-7	CAIRLREGSYEQYF	TGTGCCATCAGACTCAGGGAGGGCTCCTACGAGCAGTACTTC
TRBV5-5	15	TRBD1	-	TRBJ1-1	CASSSRTGGDTEAFF	TGTGCCAGCAGCTCGAGGACAGGGGGGGACACTGAAGCTTTCTTT
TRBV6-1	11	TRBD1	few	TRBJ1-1	CASSYRGTAFF	TGTGCCAGCAGTTACAGGGGGACAGCTTTCTTT
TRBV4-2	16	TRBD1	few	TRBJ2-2	CASSHAAGTVTGELFF	TGTGCCAGCAGCCACGCCGCCGGGACAGTCACCGGGGAGCTGTTTTTT
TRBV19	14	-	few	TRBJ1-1	CASKGDVRGTEAFF	TGTGCCAGTAAGGGGGACGTTCGCGGAACTGAAGCTTTCTTT
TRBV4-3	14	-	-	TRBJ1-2	CASSQGPGRYGYTF	TGCGCCAGCAGCCAAGGACCGGGTCGGTATGGCTACACCTTC
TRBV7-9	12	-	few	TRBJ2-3	CASSLSEDPQYF	TGTGCCAGCAGCTTATCGGAAGACCCGCAGTATTTT
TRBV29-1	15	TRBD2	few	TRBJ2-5	CSVEDYGRGVETQYF	TGCAGCGTTGAAGACTACGGACGGGGGGTAGAGACCCAGTACTTC
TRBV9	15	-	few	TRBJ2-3	CASSVGLSSTDTQYF	TGTGCCAGCAGCGTAGGGCTTTCTAGCACAGATACGCAGTATTTT
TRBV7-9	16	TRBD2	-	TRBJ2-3	CASSVGLAGGQDTQYF	TGTGCCAGCAGCGTAGGACTAGCGGGGGGGCAAGATACGCAGTATTTT
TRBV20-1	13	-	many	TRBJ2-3	CSAGDTGTDTQYF	TGCAGTGCAGGGGACACGGGCACAGATACGCAGTATTTT